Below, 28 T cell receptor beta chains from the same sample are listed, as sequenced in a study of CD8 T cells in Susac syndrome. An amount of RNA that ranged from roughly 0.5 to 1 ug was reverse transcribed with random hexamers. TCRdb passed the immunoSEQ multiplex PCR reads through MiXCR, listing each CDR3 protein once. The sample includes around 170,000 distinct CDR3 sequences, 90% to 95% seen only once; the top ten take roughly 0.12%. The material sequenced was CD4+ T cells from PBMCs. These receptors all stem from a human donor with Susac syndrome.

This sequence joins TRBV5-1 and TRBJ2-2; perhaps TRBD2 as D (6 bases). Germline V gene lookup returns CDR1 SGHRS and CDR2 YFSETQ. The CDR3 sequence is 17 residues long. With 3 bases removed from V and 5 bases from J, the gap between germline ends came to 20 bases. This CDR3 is CASSSGVARGWTGELFF. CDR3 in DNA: TGCGCCAGCAGCTCTGGGGTCGCGCGGGGATGGACCGGGGAGCTGTTTTTT.

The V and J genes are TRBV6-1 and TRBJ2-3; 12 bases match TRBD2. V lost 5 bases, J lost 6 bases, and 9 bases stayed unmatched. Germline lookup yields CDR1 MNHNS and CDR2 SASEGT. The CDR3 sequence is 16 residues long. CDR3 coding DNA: TGTGCCAGCAGTAGTACTAGCGGGGGGAAGAGGGATACGCAGTATTTT. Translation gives CASSSTSGGKRDTQYF.

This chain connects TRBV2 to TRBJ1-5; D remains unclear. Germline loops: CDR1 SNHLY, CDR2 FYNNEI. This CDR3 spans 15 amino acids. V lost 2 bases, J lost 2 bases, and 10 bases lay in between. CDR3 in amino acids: CASSEQVAGNQPQHF. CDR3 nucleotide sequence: TGTGCCAGCAGTGAACAGGTCGCGGGCAATCAGCCCCAGCATTTT.

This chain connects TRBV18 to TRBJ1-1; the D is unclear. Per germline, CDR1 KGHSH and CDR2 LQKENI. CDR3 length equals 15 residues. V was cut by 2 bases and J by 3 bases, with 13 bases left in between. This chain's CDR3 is CASSPSSGFDTEAFF. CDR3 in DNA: TGTGCCAGCTCACCATCTTCCGGGTTCGACACTGAAGCTTTCTTT.

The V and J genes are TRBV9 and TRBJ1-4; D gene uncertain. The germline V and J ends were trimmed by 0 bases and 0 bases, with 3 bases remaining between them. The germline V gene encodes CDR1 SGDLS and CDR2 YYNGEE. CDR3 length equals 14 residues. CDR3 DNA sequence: TGTGCCAGCAGCGTAGACACAACTAATGAAAAACTGTTTTTT. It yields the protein CASSVDTTNEKLFF.

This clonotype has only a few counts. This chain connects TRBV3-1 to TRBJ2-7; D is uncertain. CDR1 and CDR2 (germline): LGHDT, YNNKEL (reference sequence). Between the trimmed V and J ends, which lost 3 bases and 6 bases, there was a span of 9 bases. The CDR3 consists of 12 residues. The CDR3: CASSHIPSEQYF. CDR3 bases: TGTGCCAGCAGCCACATCCCCAGCGAGCAGTACTTC.

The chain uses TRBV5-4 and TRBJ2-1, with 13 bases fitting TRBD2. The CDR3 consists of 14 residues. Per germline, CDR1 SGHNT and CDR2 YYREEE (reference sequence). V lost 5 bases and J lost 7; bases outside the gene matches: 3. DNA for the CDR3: TGTGCCAGCAGGACGGGACTAGCGGGGAATGAGCAGTTCTTC. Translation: CASRTGLAGNEQFF. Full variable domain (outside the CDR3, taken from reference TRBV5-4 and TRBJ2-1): ETGVTQSPTHLIKTRGQQVTLRCSSQSGHNTVSWYQQALGQGPQFIFQYYREEENGRGNFPPRFSGLQFPNYSSELNVNALELDDSALYLCASRTGLAGNEQFFGPGTRLTVL.

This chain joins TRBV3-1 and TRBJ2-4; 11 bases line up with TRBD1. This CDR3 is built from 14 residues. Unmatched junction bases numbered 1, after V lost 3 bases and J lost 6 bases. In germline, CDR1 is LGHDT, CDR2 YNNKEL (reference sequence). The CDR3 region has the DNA TGTGCCAGCAGCCACGGGACAGGGGGAAACATTCAGTACTTC. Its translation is CASSHGTGGNIQYF.

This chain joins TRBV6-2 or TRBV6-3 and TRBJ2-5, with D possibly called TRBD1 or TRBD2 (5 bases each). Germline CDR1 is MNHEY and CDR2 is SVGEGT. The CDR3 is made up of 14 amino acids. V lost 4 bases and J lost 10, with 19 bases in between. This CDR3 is CASSWSGVGEGQYF. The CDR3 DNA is TGTGCCAGCAGTTGGTCCGGGGTAGGGGAAGGCCAGTACTTC.

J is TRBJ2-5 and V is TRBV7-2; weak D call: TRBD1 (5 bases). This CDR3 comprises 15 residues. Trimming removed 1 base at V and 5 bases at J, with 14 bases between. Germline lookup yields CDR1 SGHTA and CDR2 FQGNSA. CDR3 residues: CASSLEGVLRETQYF. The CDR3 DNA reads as TGTGCCAGCAGCTTAGAAGGGGTCCTGCGGGAGACCCAGTACTTC.

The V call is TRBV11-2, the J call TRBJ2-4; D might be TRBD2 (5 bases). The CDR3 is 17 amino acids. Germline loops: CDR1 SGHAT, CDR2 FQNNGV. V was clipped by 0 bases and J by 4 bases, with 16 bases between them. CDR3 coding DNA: TGTGCCAGCAGCTTAGACCCGGTTGGGGTAGCGAAAAACATTCAGTACTTC. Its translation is CASSLDPVGVAKNIQYF.

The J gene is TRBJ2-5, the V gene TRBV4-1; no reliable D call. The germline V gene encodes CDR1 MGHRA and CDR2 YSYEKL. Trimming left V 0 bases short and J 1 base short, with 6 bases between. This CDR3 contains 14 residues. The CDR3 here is CASSQDRSQETQYF. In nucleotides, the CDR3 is TGCGCCAGCAGCCAAGATAGGTCCCAAGAGACCCAGTACTTC.

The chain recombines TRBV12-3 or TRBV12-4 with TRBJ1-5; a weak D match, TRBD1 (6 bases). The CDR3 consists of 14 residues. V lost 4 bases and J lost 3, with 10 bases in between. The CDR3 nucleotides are TGTGCCAGCAGTTCACAGGGAAACAATCAGCCCCAGCATTTT. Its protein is CASSSQGNNQPQHF.

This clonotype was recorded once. CDR3 region: CSARDQGRPYYGYTF. The CDR3 region has the DNA TGCAGTGCTAGAGATCAGGGCAGGCCCTACTATGGCTACACCTTC. This chain links TRBV20-1 with TRBJ1-2; a possible D gene is TRBD1 (5 bases). Germline V CDR1 and CDR2: DFQATT, SNEGSKA (reference sequence). This CDR3 is 15 amino acids long. V was trimmed by 0 bases and J by 3 bases, leaving 14 bases between them.

This CDR3 is CASTADGTLYEEQFF. The CDR3 DNA reads as TGTGCCAGCACCGCGGATGGGACACTTTACGAGGAGCAGTTCTTC. V gene TRBV14 combines with J gene TRBJ2-1, with a tentative D call TRBD1 (6 bases). The CDR3 is 15 residues long. Trimming removed 7 bases at V and 10 bases at J, with 23 bases between. Germline V gene lookup returns CDR1 SGHDN and CDR2 FVKESK.

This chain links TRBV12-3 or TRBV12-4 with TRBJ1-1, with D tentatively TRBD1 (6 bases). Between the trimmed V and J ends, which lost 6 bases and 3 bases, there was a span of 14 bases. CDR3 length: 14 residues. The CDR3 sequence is CASRQGAVYTEAFF. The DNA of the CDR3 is TGTGCCAGCAGACAGGGAGCGGTATACACTGAAGCTTTCTTT.

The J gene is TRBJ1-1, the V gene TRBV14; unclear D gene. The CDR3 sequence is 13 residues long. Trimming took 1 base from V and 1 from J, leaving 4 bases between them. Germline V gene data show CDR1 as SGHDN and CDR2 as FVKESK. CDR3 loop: CASSQAANTEAFF. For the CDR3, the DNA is TGTGCCAGCAGCCAAGCTGCGAACACTGAAGCTTTCTTT.

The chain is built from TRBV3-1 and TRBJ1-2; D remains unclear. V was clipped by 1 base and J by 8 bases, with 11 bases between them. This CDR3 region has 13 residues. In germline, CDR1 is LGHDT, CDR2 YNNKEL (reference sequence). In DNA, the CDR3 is TGTGCCAGCAGCCAAGGGGATCGGCCGGGCTACACCTTC. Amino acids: CASSQGDRPGYTF.

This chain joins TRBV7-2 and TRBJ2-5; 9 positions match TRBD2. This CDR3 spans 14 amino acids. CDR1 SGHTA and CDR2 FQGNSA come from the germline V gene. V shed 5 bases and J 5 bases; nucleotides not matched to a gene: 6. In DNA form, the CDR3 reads TGTGCCAGCAGCATTAGCGGGGGTGCCGAGACCCAGTACTTC. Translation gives CASSISGGAETQYF.

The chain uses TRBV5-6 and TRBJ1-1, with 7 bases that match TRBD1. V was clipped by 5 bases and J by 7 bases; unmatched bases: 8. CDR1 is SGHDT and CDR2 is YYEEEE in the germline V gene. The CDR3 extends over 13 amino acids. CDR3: CASRRRQGNEAFF. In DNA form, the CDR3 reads TGTGCCAGCAGACGTCGACAGGGTAATGAAGCTTTCTTT.

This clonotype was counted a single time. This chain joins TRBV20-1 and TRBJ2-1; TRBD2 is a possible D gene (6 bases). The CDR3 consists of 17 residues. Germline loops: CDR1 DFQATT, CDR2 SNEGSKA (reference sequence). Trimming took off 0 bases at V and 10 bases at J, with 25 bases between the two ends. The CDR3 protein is CSARDPFEFLGGGEQFF. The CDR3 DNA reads TGCAGTGCTAGAGATCCCTTTGAATTCCTGGGGGGAGGCGAGCAGTTCTTC.

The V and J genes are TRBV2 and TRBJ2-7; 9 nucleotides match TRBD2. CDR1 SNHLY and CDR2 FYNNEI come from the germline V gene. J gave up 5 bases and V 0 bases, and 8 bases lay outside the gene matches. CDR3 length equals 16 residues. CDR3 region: CASSEAGLAGTHEQYF. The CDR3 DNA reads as TGTGCCAGCAGTGAAGCAGGCCTAGCGGGGACCCACGAGCAGTACTTC.

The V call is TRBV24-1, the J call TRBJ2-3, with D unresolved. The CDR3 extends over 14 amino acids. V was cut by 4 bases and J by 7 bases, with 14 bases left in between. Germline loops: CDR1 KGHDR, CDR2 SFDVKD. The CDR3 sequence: CATSDSPPRNTQYF. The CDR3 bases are TGTGCCACCAGTGACTCCCCGCCAAGGAATACGCAGTATTTT.

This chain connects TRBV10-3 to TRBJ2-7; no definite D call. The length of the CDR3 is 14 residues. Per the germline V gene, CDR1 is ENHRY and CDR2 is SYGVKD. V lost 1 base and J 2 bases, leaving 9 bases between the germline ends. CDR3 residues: CAISEYPEAYEQYF. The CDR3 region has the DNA TGTGCCATCAGTGAGTACCCTGAAGCCTACGAGCAGTACTTC.

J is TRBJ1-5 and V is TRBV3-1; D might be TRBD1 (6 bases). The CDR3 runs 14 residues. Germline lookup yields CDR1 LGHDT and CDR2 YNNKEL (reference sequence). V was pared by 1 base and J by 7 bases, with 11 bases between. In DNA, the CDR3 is TGTGCCAGCAGCCAAGCGGGGGGCGGACAGCCCCAGCATTTT. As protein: CASSQAGGGQPQHF.

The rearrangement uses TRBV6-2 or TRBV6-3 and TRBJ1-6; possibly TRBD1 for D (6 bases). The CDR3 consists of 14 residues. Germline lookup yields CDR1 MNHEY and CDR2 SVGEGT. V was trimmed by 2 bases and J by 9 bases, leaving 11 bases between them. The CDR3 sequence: CASSYGQSASPLHF. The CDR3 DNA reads TGTGCCAGCAGTTACGGACAGTCGGCTTCACCCCTCCACTTT.

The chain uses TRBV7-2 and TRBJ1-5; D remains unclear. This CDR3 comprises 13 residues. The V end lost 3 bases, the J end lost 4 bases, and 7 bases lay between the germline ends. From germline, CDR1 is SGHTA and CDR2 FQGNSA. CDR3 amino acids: CASSFSVNQPQHF. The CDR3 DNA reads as TGTGCCAGCAGCTTTTCAGTGAATCAGCCCCAGCATTTT. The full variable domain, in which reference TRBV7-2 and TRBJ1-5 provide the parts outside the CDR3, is GAGVSQSPSNKVTEKGKDVELRCDPISGHTALYWYRQSLGQGLEFLIYFQGNSAPDKSGLPSDRFSAERTGGSVSTLTIQRTQQEDSAVYLCASSFSVNQPQHFGDGTRLSIL.

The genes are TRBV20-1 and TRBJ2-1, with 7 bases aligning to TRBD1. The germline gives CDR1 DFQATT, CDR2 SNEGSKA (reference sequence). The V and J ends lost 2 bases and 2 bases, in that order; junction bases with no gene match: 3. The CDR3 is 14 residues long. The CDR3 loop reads CSARWTGPYNEQFF. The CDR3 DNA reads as TGCAGTGCTAGATGGACAGGTCCCTACAATGAGCAGTTCTTC.